The 27 T cell receptor beta chains below all came from one sample that was sequenced in a study of identical twins. A single record per CDR3 protein comes from TCRdb applying MiXCR to the 5' RACE reads. The repertoire holds around 670,000 distinct CDR3 sequences, with roughly 6% as singletons. Sequencing was carried out using naive T cells sorted from blood. The receptor source for this set is a man younger than 30 in good health.

V gene TRBV29-1 combines with J gene TRBJ2-1, with D tentatively TRBD1 (5 bases). The length of the CDR3 is 14 residues. Germline values: CDR1 SQVTM, CDR2 ANQGSEA. Trimming shortened V by 4 bases and J by 0 bases, and 10 bases separated the two germline ends. CDR3 coding DNA: TGCAGCGTTGGGGAAGACAGCTCCTACAATGAGCAGTTCTTC. Its protein is CSVGEDSSYNEQFF.

This clonotype came up many times. The chain combines TRBV3-1 with TRBJ1-1; perhaps TRBD1 as D (5 bases). V was pared by 0 bases and J by 3 bases, with 17 bases between. CDR1 LGHDT and CDR2 YNNKEL come from the germline V gene (reference sequence). The CDR3 sequence is 17 residues long. The CDR3 sequence is CASSQEGQGGKYTEAFF. The CDR3 region has the DNA TGTGCCAGCAGCCAAGAGGGGCAGGGCGGGAAGTACACTGAAGCTTTCTTT.

The rearrangement links TRBV18 to TRBJ2-1, with D hard to call. The germline CDR1 and CDR2 sequences are KGHSH and LQKENI. The CDR3 has 14 amino acids. The germline V and J ends were trimmed by 2 bases and 8 bases, with 13 bases remaining between them. CDR3 DNA: TGTGCCAGCTCACCAGTCGCAGCGTTCCATGAGCAGTTCTTC. Protein product: CASSPVAAFHEQFF.

The chain joins TRBV27 to TRBJ2-1, with 7 positions matching TRBD2. Germline V CDR1 and CDR2: MNHEY, SMNVEV (reference sequence). CDR3 size: 15 residues. V was clipped by 3 bases and J by 10 bases; unmatched bases: 12. The CDR3 sequence: CASSLGGFGVLEQFF. As DNA, the CDR3 is TGTGCCAGCAGTTTGGGGGGGTTCGGGGTATTAGAGCAGTTCTTC.

This clonotype was counted many times. This chain uses TRBV20-1 with TRBJ2-3; D possibly uses TRBD1 or TRBD2 (6 bases each). Trimming stripped 3 bases from V and 4 bases from J, with 14 bases between. CDR1 DFQATT and CDR2 SNEGSKA come from the germline V gene (reference sequence). The CDR3 length is 14 residues. This CDR3 reads CSARLGGPADTQYF. CDR3 nucleotides: TGCAGTGCTAGGTTGGGGGGCCCTGCAGATACGCAGTATTTT.

In this sample, this clonotype turned up many times. The chain is built from TRBV5-6 and TRBJ1-1; TRBD1 might be the D (6 bases). The V end lost 6 bases, the J end lost 4 bases, and 16 bases lay between the germline ends. Germline V gene lookup returns CDR1 SGHDT and CDR2 YYEEEE. The CDR3 consists of 14 residues. The CDR3, as DNA: TGTGCCAGCAACCCATTCGGGGGCCTCACTGAAGCTTTCTTT. Amino acids: CASNPFGGLTEAFF. The whole variable domain, remainder taken from reference TRBV5-6 and TRBJ1-1, is DAGVTQSPTHLIKTRGQQVTLRCSPKSGHDTVSWYQQALGQGPQFIFQYYEEEERQRGNFPDRFSGHQFPNYSSELNVNALLLGDSALYLCASNPFGGLTEAFFGQGTRLTVV.

This clonotype was picked up a small number of times. The J gene is TRBJ2-4, the V gene TRBV2, with a weak D call TRBD1 (6 bases). The CDR3 runs 17 residues. Trimming took 1 base from V and 2 from J, leaving 15 bases between them. Germline V gene data show CDR1 as SNHLY and CDR2 as FYNNEI. CDR3 nucleotides: TGTGCCAGCAGTGAAGGAACAGGGTTTGAGTCCAAAAACATTCAGTACTTC. Protein: CASSEGTGFESKNIQYF. The full variable domain, its missing parts supplied by reference TRBV2 and TRBJ2-4, is EPEVTQTPSHQVTQMGQEVILRCVPISNHLYFYWYRQILGQKVEFLVSFYNNEISEKSEIFDDQFSVERPDGSNFTLKIRSTKLEDSAMYFCASSEGTGFESKNIQYFGAGTRLSVL.

Ten or more counts support this clonotype. The chain couples TRBV29-1 to TRBJ2-3; D is possibly TRBD2 (6 bases). Germline V gives CDR1 SQVTM, CDR2 ANQGSEA. V shed 6 bases and J shed 5 bases, with 15 bases lying between them. This CDR3 is 13 amino acids long. The CDR3 DNA reads as TGCAGCGTATCTGCGGGGAGAGAAGATACGCAGTATTTT. It yields the protein CSVSAGREDTQYF.

At least ten counts were recorded for this clonotype. The gene calls are TRBV12-3 or TRBV12-4 and TRBJ2-1; the D call may be TRBD1 or TRBD2 (5 bases each). Trimming pared 5 bases from V and 5 bases from J, leaving 10 bases between. The CDR3 spans 13 residues. This CDR3 reads CASSTGRDNEQFF. CDR3 sequence (DNA): TGTGCCAGCAGTACGGGGCGGGACAATGAGCAGTTCTTC.

This clonotype came up many times. The V and J genes are TRBV10-3 and TRBJ1-4; weak D call: TRBD1 (5 bases). Trimming removed 3 bases at V and 8 bases at J, with 10 bases between. The CDR3 loop spans 13 amino acids. Germline V CDR1 and CDR2: ENHRY, SYGVKD. The CDR3 DNA follows: TGTGCCATCAGTGAAGGGGAGGGAGAAAAACTGTTTTTT. Protein: CAISEGEGEKLFF.

This clonotype was seen repeatedly, ten times or more. The rearrangement joins TRBV20-1 to TRBJ2-7, with 14 bases matching TRBD2. CDR1 and CDR2 (germline): DFQATT, SNEGSKA (reference sequence). The CDR3 is made up of 13 amino acids. The V segment lost 8 bases and the J segment 6 bases; nucleotides outside the gene matches: 6. The chain's CDR3 is CSPGLAGASEQYF. DNA of the CDR3: TGCAGTCCGGGACTAGCGGGAGCAAGCGAGCAGTACTTC.

The chain links TRBV7-2 to TRBJ1-4; tentative D call: TRBD1 (5 bases). The CDR3 runs to 15 residues. Trimming took 5 bases from V and 8 from J, leaving 18 bases between them. Germline values: CDR1 SGHTA, CDR2 FQGNSA. The CDR3 sequence: CASSPSSVTVEKLFF. CDR3 coding DNA: TGTGCCAGCAGCCCCTCAAGCGTGACAGTAGAAAAACTGTTTTTT.

This clonotype was found a few times. The CDR3 here is CSARLGRSQETQYF. The CDR3 DNA reads as TGCAGTGCTAGGCTAGGCCGCAGCCAAGAGACCCAGTACTTC. The chain is built from TRBV20-1 and TRBJ2-5; D gene ambiguous. Deletions cut 3 bases from V and 1 base from J, with 12 bases between. Looked up from germline, CDR1 is DFQATT and CDR2 is SNEGSKA (reference sequence). This CDR3 has 14 residues.

J is TRBJ2-1 and V is TRBV12-3 or TRBV12-4; 7 bases line up with TRBD1. Unmatched junction bases numbered 8, after V lost 0 bases and J lost 9 bases. The CDR3 contains 15 residues. The DNA for the CDR3 is TGTGCCAGCAGTTTAGCCGGGACAGAGTTCGGTGAGCAGTTCTTC. This codes for CASSLAGTEFGEQFF.

This clonotype occurred a few times. This chain uses TRBV20-1 with TRBJ2-4; D is possibly TRBD2 (6 bases). Trimming took off 6 bases at V and 3 bases at J, with 15 bases between the two ends. The CDR3 consists of 14 residues. The germline gives CDR1 DFQATT, CDR2 SNEGSKA (reference sequence). CDR3 residues: CSATGRWGKNIQYF. CDR3 in DNA: TGCAGTGCAACGGGGAGGTGGGGCAAAAACATTCAGTACTTC.

This clonotype was counted a few times. V and J are TRBV2 and TRBJ2-1; D call uncertain. Trimming stripped 5 bases from V and 3 bases from J, with 14 bases between. This CDR3 region has 15 residues. Germline loops: CDR1 SNHLY, CDR2 FYNNEI. The CDR3 nucleotides are TGTGCCAGCAGTAAGCGATCCCACCTCTACAATGAGCAGTTCTTC. Translating gives CASSKRSHLYNEQFF.

The chain combines TRBV6-5 with TRBJ2-3; 11 bases map to TRBD2. The germline V gene has CDR1 MNHEY and CDR2 SVGAGI. The CDR3 is made up of 15 amino acids. Trimming took 4 bases from V and 3 from J; bases not matched to a gene: 3. CDR3 nucleotide sequence: TGTGCCAGCAGTTTAGCGGGAGGGAAAACAGATACGCAGTATTTT. Its protein is CASSLAGGKTDTQYF.

This clonotype has a handful of counts. The chain couples TRBV11-2 to TRBJ1-4, with D possibly being TRBD1 (5 bases). CDR3 length equals 16 residues. Trimming cost V 5 bases and J 0 bases, with 13 bases left between them. Per the germline V gene, CDR1 is SGHAT and CDR2 is FQNNGV. CDR3 loop: CASSLGVSSTNEKLFF. CDR3 bases: TGTGCCAGCAGCCTAGGGGTCAGTTCAACTAATGAAAAACTGTTTTTT.

This clonotype was detected ten times or more. The chain recombines TRBV3-1 with TRBJ1-6; the D is unclear. Looked up from germline, CDR1 is LGHDT and CDR2 is YNNKEL (reference sequence). This CDR3 comprises 13 residues. Deletions cut 3 bases from V and 7 bases from J, with 7 bases between. The chain's CDR3 is CASSQRTNSPLHF. The CDR3 nucleotides read TGTGCCAGCAGCCAGAGGACGAATTCACCCCTCCACTTT. Looking up the rest from reference TRBV3-1 and TRBJ1-6 gives the full variable domain: DTAVSQTPKYLVTQMGNDKSIKCEQNLGHDTMYWYKQDSKKFLKIMFSYNNKELIINETVPNRFSPKSPDKAHLNLHINSLELGDSAVYFCASSQRTNSPLHFGNGTRLTVT.

This clonotype showed up many times. The chain uses TRBV29-1 and TRBJ2-7, with D possibly TRBD2 on 5 matching bases. Germline V CDR1 and CDR2: SQVTM, ANQGSEA. This CDR3 is built from 13 residues. Trimming left V 6 bases short and J 3 bases short, with 15 bases between. The CDR3 spells CSVTPGKDYEQYF. DNA of the CDR3: TGCAGCGTGACACCGGGAAAGGACTACGAGCAGTACTTC.

In this sample, this clonotype turned up a few times. The chain employs TRBV20-1 and TRBJ2-1, with 9 bases identical to TRBD1. The V gene's germline CDR1 is DFQATT and CDR2 SNEGSKA (reference sequence). This CDR3 region has 14 residues. CDR3 DNA: TGCAGCGCCACCCTGGACAGGGGTACCAATGAGCAGTTCTTC. Its protein is CSATLDRGTNEQFF.

The genes are TRBV20-1 and TRBJ2-5; D possibly corresponds to TRBD2 (5 bases). Between the trimmed V and J ends, which lost 0 bases and 5 bases, there was a span of 13 bases. Germline lookup yields CDR1 DFQATT and CDR2 SNEGSKA (reference sequence). CDR3 length equals 14 residues. Here the CDR3 reads CSARDRNGVETQYF. DNA for the CDR3: TGCAGTGCTAGAGATCGTAACGGGGTGGAGACCCAGTACTTC.

This clonotype was detected many times. The rearrangement joins TRBV12-3 or TRBV12-4 to TRBJ1-6; no clear D gene. V was cut by 3 bases and J by 7 bases, with 10 bases left in between. The CDR3 spans 14 residues. CDR3 sequence reads: CASSLAGSNSPLHF. The CDR3 DNA sequence: TGTGCCAGCAGTTTGGCGGGTTCCAATTCACCCCTCCACTTT.

This clonotype showed up many times. The rearrangement uses TRBV14 and TRBJ2-7; D uncertain. V lost 2 bases to trimming and J lost 1 base, with 0 bases between them. The germline CDR1 and CDR2 sequences are SGHDN and FVKESK. The CDR3 length is 11 residues. The CDR3 reads CASSQSYEQYF. The CDR3 nucleotides are TGTGCCAGCAGCCAATCCTACGAGCAGTACTTC.

This clonotype was counted at least ten times. The DNA for the CDR3 is TGCAGCTTCGGCCCTAGCAGCAATGAGCAGTTCTTC. This gives the protein CSFGPSSNEQFF. V and J are TRBV29-1 and TRBJ2-1, with D possibly matching TRBD2 (5 bases). In germline, CDR1 is SQVTM, CDR2 ANQGSEA. CDR3 length equals 12 residues. Trimming took 8 bases from V and 6 from J, leaving 14 bases between them.

This clonotype appeared many times. This sequence joins TRBV20-1 and TRBJ2-2; D may be TRBD1 (5 bases). Germline CDR1 reads DFQATT; CDR2 reads SNEGSKA (reference sequence). Trimming took 0 bases from V and 3 from J, leaving 14 bases between them. The CDR3 consists of 16 residues. The CDR3 region is CSARDRVRADTGELFF. In DNA, the CDR3 is TGCAGTGCTAGAGATCGCGTCAGGGCGGACACCGGGGAGCTGTTTTTT.

The CDR3: CAGGRASTDTQYF. In DNA form, the CDR3 reads TGTGCCGGGGGCAGGGCGAGCACAGATACGCAGTATTTT. This rearrangement joins TRBV7-2 to TRBJ2-3; TRBD1 might be the D (6 bases). V was shortened by 11 bases and J by 0 bases, with 12 bases between the two germline ends. Germline V gene lookup returns CDR1 SGHTA and CDR2 FQGNSA. The CDR3 totals 13 residues.